The 10 T cell receptor beta chains listed next were all sequenced from one sample in a study of Graves' ophthalmopathy and Graves' hyperthyroidism (dated by TCRdb to between 2018 and 2020). Sequencing instrument: Illumina HiSeq 2000. For repertoire sequencing, TCR beta CDR3 regions were amplified from RNA transcripts. The first round was an RT-PCR using HTBI primers with the Qiagen OneStep RT-PCR kit, and this first round was followed by a second-round multiplex PCR, then size selection and purification. In-frame beta chains were kept once TCRdb had trimmed the public reads at Q25 with fastp and called clones with MiXCR. CDR3 protein duplicates are merged, each entry listing the most common genes and DNA. This sample has 300,000 to 500,000 distinct CDR3 sequences in its table, and just over 15% of those were observed once. Approximately 7% of the sample belongs to the ten largest clones. The material sequenced was peripheral blood. These receptors were taken from a woman under 30 with stable Graves' hyperthyroidism. Donor details come from another sample of the same person, matched by shared clones.

In this sample, this clonotype turned up once. This rearrangement joins TRBV6-1 to TRBJ2-2, with unresolved D. V lost 4 bases, J lost 2 bases, and 8 bases lay in between. CDR1 is MNHNS, CDR2 SASEGT, per germline. This CDR3 region has 14 residues. The CDR3 DNA follows: TGTGCCAGCAGTGGACTTTTCAACACCGGGGAGCTGTTTTTT. Translation gives CASSGLFNTGELFF.

This clonotype has a count of ten or more. V gene TRBV12-3 or TRBV12-4 combines with J gene TRBJ1-2; D is perhaps TRBD1 (6 bases). V was shortened by 6 bases and J by 8 bases, with 16 bases between the two germline ends. The CDR3 sequence is 13 residues long. CDR3 in amino acids: CASSIWGQYGYTF. Written as DNA, the CDR3 is TGTGCCAGCAGCATCTGGGGGCAGTACGGCTACACCTTC.

This clonotype was counted at least ten times. This chain joins TRBV7-3 and TRBJ1-2, with D possibly matching TRBD1 (6 bases). This CDR3 has 14 residues. Trimming pared 0 bases from V and 8 bases from J, leaving 13 bases between. CDR1 SGHTA and CDR2 FQGTGA come from the germline V gene. The chain's CDR3 is CASSLTVGGEGYTF. CDR3 bases: TGTGCCAGCAGCTTAACGGTGGGGGGCGAAGGCTACACCTTC.

This chain connects TRBV6-1 to TRBJ1-2, with TRBD1 identical over 8 bases. CDR1 and CDR2 from the germline V gene are MNHNS and SASEGT. V was clipped by 5 bases and J by 2 bases; unmatched bases: 4. This CDR3 has 14 residues. CDR3 sequence: CASSRQGTNYGYTF. The CDR3 DNA sequence: TGTGCCAGCAGTCGACAGGGGACCAACTATGGCTACACCTTC.

The chain links TRBV20-1 to TRBJ2-7; 9 bases are shared with TRBD2. CDR3 size: 11 residues. Per the germline V gene, CDR1 is DFQATT and CDR2 is SNEGSKA (reference sequence). CDR3 in DNA: TGCATTGCGGGAGGGTTCGACGAGCAGTACTTC. Translated, it gives CIAGGFDEQYF.

V is TRBV5-1 and J is TRBJ1-3; 8 nucleotides line up with TRBD1. The CDR3 is 14 residues long. J gave up 2 bases and V 6 bases, and 4 bases lay outside the gene matches. The V gene's germline CDR1 is SGHRS and CDR2 YFSETQ. CDR3 nucleotide sequence: TGCGCCAGCACCCTGGGACAGGCTGGAAACACCATATATTTT. It yields the protein CASTLGQAGNTIYF.

This clonotype was detected only a few times. The rearrangement links TRBV12-3 or TRBV12-4 to TRBJ2-5; the match to TRBD2 covers 8 bases. CDR3 length: 15 residues. V was clipped by 8 bases and J by 4 bases; unmatched bases: 12. In DNA form, the CDR3 reads TGTGCCAGCGTACTGGGACTAGAGGTCGGAGAGACCCAGTACTTC. Its protein is CASVLGLEVGETQYF.

This clonotype was recorded many times. This sequence joins TRBV5-1 and TRBJ1-1, with D hard to call. CDR3 size: 14 residues. Trimming removed 0 bases from V and 5 bases from J, with 11 bases in between. Germline V gives CDR1 SGHRS, CDR2 YFSETQ. The CDR3 nucleotides are TGCGCCAGCAGCTTGGTCGTTAGCGGAACTGAAGCTTTCTTT. Translated, it gives CASSLVVSGTEAFF. Filled out from reference TRBV5-1 and TRBJ1-1, the complete variable domain reads KAGVTQTPRYLIKTRGQQVTLSCSPISGHRSVSWYQQTPGQGLQFLFEYFSETQRNKGNFPGRFSGRQFSNSRSEMNVSTLELGDSALYLCASSLVVSGTEAFFGQGTRLTVV.

The V and J genes are TRBV5-4 and TRBJ1-2; D is perhaps TRBD1 (6 bases). The length of the CDR3 is 14 residues. CDR1 and CDR2 (germline): SGHNT, YYREEE (reference sequence). Deletions cut 1 base from V and 5 bases from J, with 12 bases between. The CDR3 nucleotides are TGTGCCAGCAGCTTGCAGGGGCTTCCTTATGGCTACACCTTC. Its protein product is CASSLQGLPYGYTF.

This clonotype was picked up many times. The rearrangement uses TRBV7-2 and TRBJ2-5, with D perhaps matching TRBD1 (6 bases). CDR3 length: 13 residues. The V gene lost 0 bases and the J gene lost 6 bases, with 8 bases spanning the gap. Germline lookup yields CDR1 SGHTA and CDR2 FQGNSA. CDR3 sequence: CASSLAGAKTQYF. Here the CDR3 DNA reads TGTGCCAGCAGCTTAGCGGGGGCGAAGACCCAGTACTTC.